The TCR beta chain under discussion was sequenced for a study of blood T cell repertoires in COVID-19. Study-wide background: There were acute and convalescent COVID-19 samples, and they came from the United States, Italy and Spain. From T cells, B-cell-depleted T cells, or PBMCs came the material, which was cDNA or gDNA.

Per the original data handling: Estimation of nucleated cell counts was performed using reference gene primer amplification. Sequenced by immunoSEQ multiplex PCR; TCRdb stores in-frame clones only, minus some. V, J and clone size were drawn from that table, and D and trimming were deduced from the DNA. The sample carries about 71,000 clones, roughly 76% recorded once. Germline-derived CDR1 and CDR2 are SNHLY and FYNNEI. V shed 4 bases and J 8 bases; nucleotides not matched to a gene: 8. The CDR3 runs 15 residues. Sequenced material: peripheral blood. The rearrangement joins TRBV2 to TRBJ2-1; 10 bases align to TRBD1. This receptor was obtained from a woman at least 80 years old with active or convalescent COVID-19. CDR3 coding DNA: TGTGCCAGCAGTGGATCGGACAGGGGGTACGATGAGCAGTTCTTC. Translated, it gives CASSGSDRGYDEQFF.